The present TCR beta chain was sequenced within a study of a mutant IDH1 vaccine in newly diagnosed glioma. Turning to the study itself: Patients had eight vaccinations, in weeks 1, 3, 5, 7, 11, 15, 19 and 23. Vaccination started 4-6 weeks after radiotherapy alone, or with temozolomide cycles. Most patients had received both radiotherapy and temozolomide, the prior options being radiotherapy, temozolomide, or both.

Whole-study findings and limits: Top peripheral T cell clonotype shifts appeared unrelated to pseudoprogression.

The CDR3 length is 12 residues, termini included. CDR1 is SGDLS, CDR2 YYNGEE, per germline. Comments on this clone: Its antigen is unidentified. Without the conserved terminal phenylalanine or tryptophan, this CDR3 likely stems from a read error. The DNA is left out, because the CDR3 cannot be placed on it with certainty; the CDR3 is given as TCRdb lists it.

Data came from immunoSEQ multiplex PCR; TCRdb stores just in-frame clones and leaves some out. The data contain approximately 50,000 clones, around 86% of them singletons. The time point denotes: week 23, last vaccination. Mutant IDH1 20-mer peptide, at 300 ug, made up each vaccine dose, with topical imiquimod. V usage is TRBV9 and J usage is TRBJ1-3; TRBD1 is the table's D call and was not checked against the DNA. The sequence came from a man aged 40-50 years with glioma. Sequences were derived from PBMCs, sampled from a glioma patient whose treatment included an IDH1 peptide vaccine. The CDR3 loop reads CASSGLDGTGHL.